The T cell receptor (beta chain) described here comes from a study of patients and donors after allogeneic stem cell transplantation. V shed 3 bases, J shed 5 bases, and the junction held 6 bases outside the gene matches. The CDR3 contains 15 residues. One entry per CDR3 protein, called by TCRdb with MiXCR from the RT-PCR reads. The data contain roughly 200,000 distinct CDR3 sequences, 35% to 50% of them singletons. This receptor was taken from a human donor who was either an allogeneic HSCT recipient or a stem cell or donor lymphocyte infusion donor (not recorded which). It is not recorded whose cells these are; they may come from a transplant donor. Sequenced: blood, either unsorted or a sorted T cell fraction (not recorded which). The chain combines TRBV12-3 or TRBV12-4 with TRBJ2-3; TRBD2 matches at 9 bases. The CDR3 coding sequence is TGTGCCAGCAGTTTTCTAGCGGGACGGGGAGATACGCAGTATTTT. It codes for CASSFLAGRGDTQYF.